The 6 T cell receptor beta chains given below trace back to one sample, sequenced in a study of OX40 agonist ivuxolimab in advanced cancers. The method was the immunoSEQ multiplex PCR assay. Sourced from immuneACCESS, this table was stored by TCRdb with only in-frame sequences that have V and J called. A share of the clones is absent; for the studies checked, an unresolved V gene accounts for under half, and the remainder has no known explanation. A total of 65,000 to 80,000 clones appear in this sample, around nine tenths of them only once. The ten largest clonotypes hold roughly 13% of the sample. The sequencing here drew on CD4+ or CD8+ T cells sorted from blood, taken in a trial of the OX40 agonist ivuxolimab. These TCRs come from an adult with an advanced solid tumor such as melanoma, head and neck, liver or kidney cancer.

The rearrangement uses TRBV7-9 and TRBJ2-1; 9 nucleotides line up with TRBD2. The germline gives CDR1 SEHNR, CDR2 FQNEAQ (reference sequence). The CDR3 has 14 amino acids. V was pared by 7 bases and J by 7 bases, with 8 bases of the junction left unmatched. The CDR3 is CASTRAGGRNEQFF. The CDR3 DNA sequence: TGTGCCAGCACACGGGCGGGAGGGCGGAATGAGCAGTTCTTC.

This chain connects TRBV27 to TRBJ2-3; TRBD1 might be the D (6 bases). In germline, CDR1 is MNHEY, CDR2 SMNVEV (reference sequence). Trimming stripped 10 bases from V and 4 bases from J, with 15 bases between. This CDR3 has 13 residues. CDR3 loop: CAISGRGPDTQYF. CDR3 bases: TGTGCCATCAGCGGCAGGGGCCCAGATACGCAGTATTTT.

The rearrangement uses TRBV10-3 and TRBJ2-2; no clear D gene. The CDR3 length is 16 residues. The germline V gene has CDR1 ENHRY and CDR2 SYGVKD. V dropped 4 bases and J dropped 1 base, with 13 bases sitting between them. In DNA form, the CDR3 reads TGTGCCATCAGTGTGGTCTTGGGGTTGAACACCGGGGAGCTGTTTTTT. Translation gives CAISVVLGLNTGELFF.

The V call is TRBV28, the J call TRBJ2-7; 7 nucleotides line up with TRBD2. There are 16 residues in the CDR3. The germline CDR1 and CDR2 sequences are MDHEN and SYDVKM. Germline trimming cut 1 base from V and 7 bases from J; bases unmatched to any gene: 13. The CDR3 here is CASSLSSGTHPGEQYF. The CDR3 region has the DNA TGTGCCAGCAGTTTATCGAGCGGGACCCACCCGGGGGAGCAGTACTTC. Looking up the rest from reference TRBV28 and TRBJ2-7 gives the full variable domain: DVKVTQSSRYLVKRTGEKVFLECVQDMDHENMFWYRQDPGLGLRLIYFSYDVKMKEKGDIPEGYSVSREKKERFSLILESASTNQTSMYLCASSLSSGTHPGEQYFGPGTRLTVT.

This clone appeared once. The chain uses TRBV27 and TRBJ1-5; D might be TRBD1 (6 bases). V was pared by 5 bases and J by 5 bases, with 13 bases between. This CDR3 region has 14 residues. The germline CDR1 and CDR2 sequences are MNHEY and SMNVEV (reference sequence). CDR3 loop: CASSPPGHHQPQHF. CDR3 nucleotides: TGTGCCAGCAGTCCTCCGGGACACCATCAGCCCCAGCATTTT.

The CDR3: CAWKARDSYNSPLHF. The CDR3 nucleotides read TGTGCCTGGAAAGCCCGGGACTCCTATAATTCACCCCTCCACTTT. V gene TRBV30 combines with J gene TRBJ1-6; D is unclear. V was pared by 4 bases and J by 0 bases, with 10 bases between. CDR3 length: 15 amino acids. Germline CDR1 is GTSNPN and CDR2 is SVGIG (reference sequence). The whole variable domain, filled in from reference TRBV30 and TRBJ1-6, reads SQTIHQWPATLVQPVGSPLSLECTVEGTSNPNLYWYRQAAGRGLQLLFYSVGIGQISSEVPQNLSASRPQDRQFILSSKKLLLSDSGFYLCAWKARDSYNSPLHFGNGTRLTVT.